This paragraph reports one T cell receptor (beta chain). The antigen is undetermined. The data were taken from a study of OX40 agonist ivuxolimab in advanced cancers. The CDR3 sequence is 14 residues long. Trimming took 7 bases from V and 5 from J; bases not matched to a gene: 11. Germline lookup yields CDR1 SGHNT and CDR2 YYREEE (reference sequence). Generated by immunoSEQ multiplex PCR, the TCRdb table keeps only in-frame clones and is missing some. Here the sample spans over 60,000 clones, 70% to 90% being singletons. Study outcomes and limitations: The investigators did not determine what antigen specificity the expanded peripheral T cells had.

The TCR sequence derives from an adult with an advanced solid tumor such as melanoma, head and neck, liver or kidney cancer. The sample consisted of CD4+ or CD8+ T cells sorted from blood, taken in a trial of the OX40 agonist ivuxolimab. V is TRBV5-4 and J is TRBJ1-1; 7 bases align to TRBD1. The CDR3 sequence is CASDNPGGRTEAFF. The DNA of the CDR3 is TGTGCCAGCGACAACCCAGGGGGTCGGACTGAAGCTTTCTTT.